These T cell receptor beta chains were read from a single sample in a study of T cells in Graves' hyperthyroidism and ophthalmopathy. One entry per CDR3 protein, called by TCRdb with MiXCR from the multiplex PCR reads. The table includes about 640,000 distinct CDR3 sequences, less than 25% detected once. The sequenced material came from blood. The receptors stem from a man under 40 with Graves' ophthalmopathy. CDR3s include the opening cysteine and the closing phenylalanine or tryptophan. Fields, in order: J gene, clone size, V gene, D gene, CDR3 DNA, CDR3 protein. The D gene is left open where the match is weak. The size entry is marked missing in some rows and otherwise reads once, few, many or a size class.

TRBJ2-7,many,TRBV28,.,TGTGCCAGCAGTACCCAGTCCTACGAGCAGTACTTC,CASSTQSYEQYF
TRBJ1-1,few,TRBV29-1,TRBD1,TGCAGCGTTGAGGGGGACAGGGGGAAAATTACTGAAGCTTTCTTT,CSVEGDRGKITEAFF
TRBJ1-6,.,TRBV19,TRBD1,TGTGCCAGTAGTGCGAGGACAGGCCCTAATTCACCCCTCCACTTT,CASSARTGPNSPLHF
TRBJ2-1,.,TRBV5-1,.,TGCGCCAGCAGCTCCGGGTCTTGGCATGAGCAGTTCTTC,CASSSGSWHEQFF
TRBJ2-3,.,TRBV20-1,TRBD2,TGCAGTGCTAGGAATAGGGGACTAAGTGGCTTCATGGATACGCAGTATTTT,CSARNRGLSGFMDTQYF
TRBJ2-5,.,TRBV18,.,TGTGCCAGCTCACCACGTAAAAAGAACGCCGAAGAGACCCAGTACTTC,CASSPRKKNAEETQYF
TRBJ2-1,many,TRBV28,.,TGTGCCAGCAGCCTCGAACACAATGAGCAGTTCTTC,CASSLEHNEQFF
TRBJ2-7,few,TRBV7-3,.,TGTGCCAGCAGCTTCACTTCGGGAGTCGCGTACGAGCAGTACTTC,CASSFTSGVAYEQYF
TRBJ2-3,few,TRBV27,.,TGTGCCAGCAGTTCAGGGACGACCGGAGATACGCAGTATTTT,CASSSGTTGDTQYF
TRBJ2-6,many,TRBV12-3/TRBV12-4,.,TGTGCCAGCAGTCTCACGGAAATTAAAGCCGCCCTCTCTGGGGCCAACGTCCTGACTTTC,CASSLTEIKAALSGANVLTF
TRBJ2-4,.,TRBV6-1,.,TGTGCCAGCAGCGAACAGGGCGTCCAGGACATTCAGTACTTC,CASSEQGVQDIQYF
TRBJ1-4,many,TRBV6-2/TRBV6-3,.,TGTGCCAGCAGCCATCGGGTGTCAACTAATGAAAAACTGTTTTTT,CASSHRVSTNEKLFF
TRBJ1-1,.,TRBV5-1,.,TGCGCCAGCAGCTTGGTTGGGGGCTCGGATGAAGCTTTCTTT,CASSLVGGSDEAFF
TRBJ2-3,many,TRBV7-9,TRBD2,TGTGCCAGCCACAGACTAGCGGGAGAGGCAGATACGCAGTATTTT,CASHRLAGEADTQYF
TRBJ2-7,.,TRBV20-1,.,TGCAGTGCTAGAGGGCCAAGCGTCTACGAGCAGTACTTC,CSARGPSVYEQYF
TRBJ2-1,many,TRBV3-1,TRBD2,TGTGCCAGCAGCCCTGGACTAGCGGGAGGCGAGGACAATGAGCAGTTCTTC,CASSPGLAGGEDNEQFF
TRBJ2-1,many,TRBV27,.,TGTGCCAGCAGTTTAAAGCTCCTCGGGGAGCAGTTCTTC,CASSLKLLGEQFF
TRBJ2-5,few,TRBV29-1,.,TGCAGCGTTGCCATGGGTCAAGAGACCCAGTACTTC,CSVAMGQETQYF
TRBJ2-2,.,TRBV28,.,TGTGCCAGCATTCCCCCTCGCCACACCGGGGAGCTGTTTTTT,CASIPPRHTGELFF
TRBJ2-2,.,TRBV4-1,TRBD2,TGTGCCAGCAGCCAAGGGGTTGGGTCCAGCGGGAGGAGCGGGGAGCTGTTTTTT,CASSQGVGSSGRSGELFF
TRBJ2-7,many,TRBV28,TRBD1,TGTGCCAGCAGTTTATCCGTGGGGACAGGGGTTAGCTCCTACGAGCAGTACTTC,CASSLSVGTGVSSYEQYF
TRBJ1-2,many,TRBV28,TRBD1,TGTGCCAGCAGTTTACTACAGGGGACGGAGGGCTACACCTTC,CASSLLQGTEGYTF
TRBJ1-2,.,TRBV11-2,.,TGTGCCAGCAGCCAAATAGTACGGGGGGTTGTCAGGGAAAACTATGGCTACACCTTC,CASSQIVRGVVRENYGYTF
TRBJ1-1,few,TRBV4-3,.,TGCGCCAGCAGCCAAGGCTCTCCGGATGTGACTGAAGCTTTCTTT,CASSQGSPDVTEAFF
TRBJ2-7,.,TRBV15,.,TGTGCCACCAGCAGAGAAGCTCGAGGGTTTACCTACGAGCAGTACTTC,CATSREARGFTYEQYF
TRBJ2-3,many,TRBV7-2,.,TGTGCCAGCAGCTTCTGGACTTTAAAAAGCACAGATACGCAGTATTTT,CASSFWTLKSTDTQYF